Below, 20 T cell receptor beta chains from the same sample are listed, as sequenced in a study of T cell responses to AZD1222 COVID-19 vaccine. Clones were sequenced by immunoSEQ multiplex PCR, and TCRdb holds only the in-frame ones, with some missing. The data contain some 120,000 clones, over 75% of them singletons. The source material was peripheral blood, sampled on day 0 of AZD1222 vaccination. These receptors all stem from an adult in good health.

The gene calls are TRBV19 and TRBJ2-5; D might be TRBD2 (5 bases). Germline-derived CDR1 and CDR2 are LNHDA and SQIVND (reference sequence). The V and J ends lost 3 bases and 5 bases respectively, with 16 bases between them. The CDR3 has 15 amino acids. The CDR3 loop reads CASSIIKGVRETQYF. Here the CDR3 DNA reads TGTGCCAGTAGTATTATAAAGGGAGTTCGGGAGACCCAGTACTTC.

J is TRBJ1-2 and V is TRBV5-6; 7 bases align to TRBD1. The CDR3 length is 14 residues. Germline V gives CDR1 SGHDT, CDR2 YYEEEE. V gave up 0 bases and J gave up 6 bases; unmatched junction bases: 5. As DNA, the CDR3 is TGTGCCAGCAGCTTGGTGACAGGGCAGGATGGCTACACCTTC. Protein product: CASSLVTGQDGYTF.

This rearrangement joins TRBV6-4 to TRBJ1-2; TRBD1 matches 9 bases. J lost 4 bases, V lost 6 bases, and 3 bases had no gene match. This CDR3 spans 13 amino acids. Germline CDR1 is MRHNA and CDR2 is SNTAGT. The CDR3 DNA reads as TGTGCCAGCAGCCAGGACAGGGGCTATGGCTACACCTTC. Translation gives CASSQDRGYGYTF.

DNA of the CDR3: TGCAGCGTTGAGGCAGGGGGATCCGAGCAGTACTTC. This sequence encodes CSVEAGGSEQYF. This sequence joins TRBV29-1 and TRBJ2-7, with 7 bases matching TRBD1. CDR1 and CDR2 (germline): SQVTM, ANQGSEA. The CDR3 consists of 12 residues. The J segment lost 6 bases and the V segment lost 3 bases, leaving 5 bases of the junction unmatched.

V and J are TRBV3-1 (or the pseudogene TRBV3-2) and TRBJ2-5; 8 nucleotides line up with TRBD2. CDR3 length: 15 residues. The trim removed 2 bases at V and 5 bases at J, leaving 7 bases unmatched. Looked up from germline, CDR1 is LGHDT and CDR2 is YNNKEL (reference sequence). CDR3 protein: CASSQRTPGGETQYF. The CDR3, as DNA: TGTGCCAGCAGCCAAAGGACCCCGGGAGGGGAGACCCAGTACTTC.

This clone showed up just a few times. This rearrangement joins TRBV19 to TRBJ2-1; weak D call: TRBD1 (5 bases). Germline CDR1 LNHDA, CDR2 SQIVND (reference sequence). The V end was cut by 10 bases, the J end by 0 bases, with 19 bases between. This CDR3 comprises 16 residues. The CDR3 nucleotides read TGTGCCACCCGGGCGGACCATGACAGCTCCTACAATGAGCAGTTCTTC. Translated, it gives CATRADHDSSYNEQFF.

The rearrangement uses TRBV10-1 and TRBJ2-1; 7 bases fit TRBD1. V was pared by 4 bases and J by 5 bases, with 5 bases of the junction left unmatched. Germline CDR1 reads WNHNN; CDR2 reads SYGVQD (reference sequence). The CDR3 sequence is 14 residues long. The CDR3 here is CASSGGQLNNEQFF. CDR3 DNA sequence: TGCGCCAGCAGTGGGGGACAGCTAAACAATGAGCAGTTCTTC.

The rearrangement uses TRBV4-3 and TRBJ2-1, with D unclear. V dropped 0 bases and J dropped 9 bases, with 6 bases sitting between them. This CDR3 region has 12 residues. Germline lookup yields CDR1 LGHNA and CDR2 YSLEER. The CDR3 loop reads CASSQDWGEQFF. CDR3 nucleotides: TGCGCCAGCAGCCAAGATTGGGGTGAGCAGTTCTTC.

This chain links TRBV6-2 or TRBV6-3 with TRBJ2-1, with D possibly TRBD2 on 6 matching bases. This CDR3 is built from 14 residues. CDR1 and CDR2 from the germline V gene are MNHEY and SVGEGT. The V gene lost 5 bases and the J gene lost 4 bases, with 12 bases spanning the gap. CDR3 protein: CASSLGTSYNEQFF. The CDR3 DNA reads as TGTGCCAGCAGTCTCGGGACTTCTTACAATGAGCAGTTCTTC.

The rearrangement uses TRBV24-1 and TRBJ2-6, with unresolved D. The germline CDR1 and CDR2 sequences are KGHDR and SFDVKD. The V end was cut by 7 bases, the J end by 1 base, with 4 bases between. The CDR3 is made up of 13 amino acids. The CDR3 protein is CATRASGANVLTF. CDR3 coding DNA: TGTGCCACCAGGGCTTCTGGGGCCAACGTCCTGACTTTC.

V usage is TRBV6-6 and J usage is TRBJ2-7; maybe TRBD1 (7 bases). The CDR3 contains 15 residues. V gave up 2 bases and J gave up 5 bases, with 16 bases separating them. CDR1 and CDR2 (germline): MNHNY, SVGAGI (reference sequence). The chain's CDR3 is CASSYPQGGLDEQYF. The CDR3 bases are TGTGCCAGCAGTTACCCCCAGGGGGGACTGGACGAGCAGTACTTC.

This rearrangement joins TRBV7-9 to TRBJ2-7; possibly TRBD2 for D (5 bases). This CDR3 region has 14 residues. With 4 bases removed from V and 2 bases from J, the gap between germline ends came to 12 bases. The germline CDR1 and CDR2 sequences are SEHNR and FQNEAQ (reference sequence). The CDR3 region has the DNA TGTGCCAGCAGCTCTTGGACTCTTCCCTACGAGCAGTACTTC. It encodes CASSSWTLPYEQYF. Complete variable domain (other parts from reference TRBV7-9 and TRBJ2-7): DTGVSQNPRHKITKRGQNVTFRCDPISEHNRLYWYRQTLGQGPEFLTYFQNEAQLEKSRLLSDRFSAERPKGSFSTLEIQRTEQGDSAMYLCASSSWTLPYEQYFGPGTRLTVT.

The chain carries TRBV3-1 (or the pseudogene TRBV3-2) and TRBJ2-5, with 11 bases that match TRBD2. CDR3 length equals 15 residues. With 1 base clipped from V and 7 bases from J, the junction kept 5 bases outside the gene matches. Germline V gives CDR1 LGHDT, CDR2 YNNKEL (reference sequence). CDR3 region: CASSQGGSGGGTQYF. In DNA form, the CDR3 reads TGTGCCAGCAGCCAAGGTGGTAGCGGGGGGGGGACCCAGTACTTC.

The rearrangement uses TRBV3-1 (or the pseudogene TRBV3-2) and TRBJ2-5; D unresolved. Trimming took off 4 bases at V and 5 bases at J, with 8 bases between the two ends. The CDR3 is 12 amino acids. CDR1 is LGHDT and CDR2 is YNNKEL in the germline V gene (reference sequence). The CDR3 DNA reads TGTGCCAGCAGCCCCACGACGGAGACCCAGTACTTC. Protein: CASSPTTETQYF.

The chain links TRBV12-5 to TRBJ2-5; a possible D gene is TRBD2 (7 bases). This CDR3 contains 12 residues. Germline V CDR1 and CDR2: LGHNT, FRNRAP. V lost 8 bases to trimming and J lost 4 bases, with 11 bases between them. CDR3 nucleotides: TGTGCTAGTCGGGGGGCGGGAGAGACCCAGTACTTC. This translates into CASRGAGETQYF.

The gene calls are TRBV7-2 and TRBJ1-3; D gene unclear. The CDR3 is 15 amino acids. The V gene lost 1 base and the J gene lost 4 bases, with 11 bases spanning the gap. Germline V lookup: CDR1 SGHTA, CDR2 FQGNSA. CDR3 sequence reads: CASSLGRLEGNTIYF. CDR3 nucleotides: TGTGCCAGCAGCTTAGGCAGGCTGGAAGGAAACACCATATATTTT.

The chain uses TRBV29-1 and TRBJ2-1, with a possible D match to TRBD2 (6 bases). Germline V gene lookup returns CDR1 SQVTM and CDR2 ANQGSEA. CDR3 length: 14 residues. The germline V and J ends were trimmed by 0 bases and 6 bases, with 12 bases remaining between them. CDR3 residues: CSVEDSGAGNEQFF. DNA for the CDR3: TGCAGCGTTGAAGATTCGGGAGCGGGCAATGAGCAGTTCTTC.

The CDR3 reads CASRLGAVNTEAFF. Here the CDR3 DNA reads TGTGCCAGCAGGTTGGGGGCGGTGAACACTGAAGCTTTCTTT. The chain has TRBV6-5 and TRBJ1-1; TRBD1 is a possible D gene (6 bases). V dropped 6 bases and J dropped 0 bases, with 11 bases sitting between them. The CDR3 spans 14 residues. Germline V gene sequence: CDR1 MNHEY, CDR2 SVGAGI.

The J gene is TRBJ2-2, the V gene TRBV7-9, with D uncertain. The V and J ends lost 7 bases and 1 base respectively, with 10 bases between them. CDR3 length: 14 amino acids. The germline V gene encodes CDR1 SEHNR and CDR2 FQNEAQ (reference sequence). CDR3 nucleotides: TGTGCCAGCAACGGGCAGCTGAACACCGGGGAGCTGTTTTTT. Amino acids: CASNGQLNTGELFF.

CDR3 nucleotide sequence: TGTGCCAGCAGCTGTCTAAAACAGGTACGGAACACCGGGGAGCTGTTTTTT. It is translated as CASSCLKQVRNTGELFF. The J gene is TRBJ2-2, the V gene TRBV11-2; possibly TRBD1 for D (5 bases). V was shortened by 4 bases and J by 1 base, with 16 bases between the two germline ends. Germline V gene sequence: CDR1 SGHAT, CDR2 FQNNGV. This CDR3 spans 17 amino acids.